A single sample gave rise to the 3 T cell receptor beta chains below, sequenced in a study of PD-1 blockade in classical Hodgkin lymphoma. The time point denotes: cycle 4 day 1 (C4D1), after less than 7 weeks of nivolumab. Every patient experienced relapse after autologous stem cell transplantation, and brentuximab vedotin exposure varied. Purified CD4+ T cells were obtained from thawed PBMCs through magnetic negative selection. Sequencing was performed with immunoSEQ multiplex PCR; in TCRdb, only in-frame clones are kept and a portion is missing. The sample records about 27,000 clones, around 85% being singletons. Source: CD4+ T cells from blood, taken before the fourth cycle of nivolumab. Source of these receptors: a human donor with classical Hodgkin lymphoma.

The chain recombines TRBV5-8 with TRBJ2-7, with unresolved D. This CDR3 is 11 amino acids long. V lost 7 bases and J 5 bases, leaving 10 bases between the germline ends. The V gene's germline CDR1 is SGHTS and CDR2 YDEGEE. This CDR3 is CASSGPDEQYF. The CDR3 DNA sequence: TGTGCCAGCTCCGGACCGGACGAGCAGTACTTC.

This clone was recorded a few times. The chain has TRBV7-6 and TRBJ1-2; no firm D call. The germline CDR1 and CDR2 sequences are SGHVS and FNYEAQ. This CDR3 contains 13 residues. Trimming removed 6 bases from V and 5 bases from J, with 13 bases in between. DNA for the CDR3: TGTGCCAGCAGTTCCTTTGGGTCGTATGGCTACACCTTC. Translated, it gives CASSSFGSYGYTF.

The chain uses TRBV12-5 and TRBJ2-1; the D gene is possibly TRBD2 (5 bases). The V gene lost 1 base and the J gene lost 7 bases, with 14 bases spanning the gap. CDR1 and CDR2 (germline): LGHNT, FRNRAP. The CDR3 runs to 15 residues. The CDR3 is CASGLDPPLANEQFF. The DNA for the CDR3 is TGTGCTAGTGGTTTGGACCCCCCCCTAGCTAATGAGCAGTTCTTC. Together with reference TRBV12-5 and TRBJ2-1, the CDR3 gives the full variable domain: DARVTQTPRHKVTEMGQEVTMRCQPILGHNTVFWYRQTMMQGLELLAYFRNRAPLDDSGMPKDRFSAEMPDATLATLKIQPSEPRDSAVYFCASGLDPPLANEQFFGPGTRLTVL.